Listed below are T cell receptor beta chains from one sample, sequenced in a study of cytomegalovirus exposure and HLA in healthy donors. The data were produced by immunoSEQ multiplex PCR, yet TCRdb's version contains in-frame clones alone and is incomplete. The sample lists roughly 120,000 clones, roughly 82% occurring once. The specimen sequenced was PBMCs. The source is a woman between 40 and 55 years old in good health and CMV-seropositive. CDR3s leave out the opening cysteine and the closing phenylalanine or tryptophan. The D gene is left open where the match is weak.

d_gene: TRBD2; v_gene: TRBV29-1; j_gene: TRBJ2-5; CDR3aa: SVVAERENQETQY
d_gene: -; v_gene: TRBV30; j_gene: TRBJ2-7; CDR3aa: AWSFGWVGTSYEQY
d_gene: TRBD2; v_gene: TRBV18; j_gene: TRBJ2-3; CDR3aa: ASSRTSGSADTQY
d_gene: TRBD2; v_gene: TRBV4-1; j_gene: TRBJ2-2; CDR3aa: ASSLLGLAGGDGELF
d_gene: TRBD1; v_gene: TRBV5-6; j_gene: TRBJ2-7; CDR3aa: ASSRRQGATYEQY
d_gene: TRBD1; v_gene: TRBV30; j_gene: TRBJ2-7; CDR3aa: AWSKTGVNEQY
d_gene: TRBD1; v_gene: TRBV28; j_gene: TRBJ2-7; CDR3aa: ASSGTGQGGYEQY
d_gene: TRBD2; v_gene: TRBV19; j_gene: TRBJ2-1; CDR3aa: ASNPTRGRDNNEQF
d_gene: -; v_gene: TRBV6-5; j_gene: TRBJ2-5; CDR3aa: ASSPGRGRETQY
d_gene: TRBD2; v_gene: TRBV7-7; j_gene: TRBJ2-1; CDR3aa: ASSLGTGTSGKHNEQF
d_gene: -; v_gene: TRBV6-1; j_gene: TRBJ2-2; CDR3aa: ASSGRVYGELF
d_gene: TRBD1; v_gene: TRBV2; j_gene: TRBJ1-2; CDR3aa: ASSRGYYGYT
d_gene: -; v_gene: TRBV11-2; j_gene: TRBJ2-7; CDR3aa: ASSPRPSSYEQY
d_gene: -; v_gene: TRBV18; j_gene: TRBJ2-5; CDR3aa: ASSLGQTQETQY
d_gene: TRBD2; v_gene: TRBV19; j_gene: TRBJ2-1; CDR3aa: ASSDLSGRALNEQF
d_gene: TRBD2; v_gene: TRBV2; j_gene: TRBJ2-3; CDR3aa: ASSRGAGGPPDTQY
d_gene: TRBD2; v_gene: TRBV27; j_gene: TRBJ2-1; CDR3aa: ASSVRLAGGQYNEQF
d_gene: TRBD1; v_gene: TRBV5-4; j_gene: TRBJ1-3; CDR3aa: ASSRDRGSGNTIY
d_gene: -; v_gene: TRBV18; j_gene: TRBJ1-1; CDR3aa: ASSPPPFSGLKNTEAF
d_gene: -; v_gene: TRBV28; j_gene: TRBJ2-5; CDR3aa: ASTQIGGQETQY
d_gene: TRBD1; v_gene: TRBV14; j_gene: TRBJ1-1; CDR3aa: ASSRFSTGYNTEAF
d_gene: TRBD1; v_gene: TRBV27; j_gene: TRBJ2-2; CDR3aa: ASSLTGQGTNTGELF
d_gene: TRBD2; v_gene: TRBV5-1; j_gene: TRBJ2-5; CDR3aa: ASSLSGLAGLQETQY
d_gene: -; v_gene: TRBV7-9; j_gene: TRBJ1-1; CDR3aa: ASSPVKCTEAF
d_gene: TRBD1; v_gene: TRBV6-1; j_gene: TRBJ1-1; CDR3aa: ASSVGGQNTEAF
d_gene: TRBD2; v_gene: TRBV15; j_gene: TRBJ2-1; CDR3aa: ATSGPGRIGNEQF
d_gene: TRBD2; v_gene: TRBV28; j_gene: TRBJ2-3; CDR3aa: ASIGLAGGPWRDTQY
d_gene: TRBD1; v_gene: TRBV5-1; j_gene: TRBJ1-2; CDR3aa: ASSLGGGQDGYT
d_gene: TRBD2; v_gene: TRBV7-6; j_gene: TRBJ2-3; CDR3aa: ASSLGAGGPDTQY
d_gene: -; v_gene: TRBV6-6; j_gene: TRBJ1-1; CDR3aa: ASRGRGLNTEAF
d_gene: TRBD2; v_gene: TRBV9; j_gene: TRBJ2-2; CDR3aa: ASSSRGEAGGPHGELF
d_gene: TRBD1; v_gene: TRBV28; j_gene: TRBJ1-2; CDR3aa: ASSLLDRGNGYT
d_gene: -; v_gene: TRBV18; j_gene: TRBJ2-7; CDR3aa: ASSPRETYEQY
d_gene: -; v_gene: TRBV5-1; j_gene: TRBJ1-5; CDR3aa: ASSLSTGNQPQH
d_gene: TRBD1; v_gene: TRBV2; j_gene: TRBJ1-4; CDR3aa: ASRETGLSNEKLF
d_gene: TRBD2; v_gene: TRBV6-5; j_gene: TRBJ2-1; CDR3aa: ASRTSGKVGEQF
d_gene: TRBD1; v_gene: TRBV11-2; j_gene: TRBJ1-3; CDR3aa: ASRDRDSGNTIY
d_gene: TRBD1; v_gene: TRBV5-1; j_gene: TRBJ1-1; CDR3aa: ASKEQGANTEAF
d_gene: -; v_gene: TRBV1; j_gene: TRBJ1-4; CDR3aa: TSSHGPGQGEKLF
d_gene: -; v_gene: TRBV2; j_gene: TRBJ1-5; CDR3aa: ASSEGGGEWGQPQH
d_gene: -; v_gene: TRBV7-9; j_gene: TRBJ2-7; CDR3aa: ASSGDNSYEQY
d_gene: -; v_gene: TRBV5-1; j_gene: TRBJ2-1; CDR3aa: ASSLGRSENEQF
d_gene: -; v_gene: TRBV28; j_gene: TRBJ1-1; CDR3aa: ASSLVLRKREAF
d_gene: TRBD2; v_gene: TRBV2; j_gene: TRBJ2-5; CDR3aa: ASSLGLAGNQETQY
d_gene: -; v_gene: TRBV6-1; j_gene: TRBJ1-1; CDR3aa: ASSSPTDGGSGAF
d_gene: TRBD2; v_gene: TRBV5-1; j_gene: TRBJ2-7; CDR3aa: ASSLAGGHEQY
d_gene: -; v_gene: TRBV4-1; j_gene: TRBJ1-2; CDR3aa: ASSQSQRDRPWGGYT
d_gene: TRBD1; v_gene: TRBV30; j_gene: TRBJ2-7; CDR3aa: AWSTDSGGIRLYEQY
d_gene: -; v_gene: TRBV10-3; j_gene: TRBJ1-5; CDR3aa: AISAGGGNQPQH
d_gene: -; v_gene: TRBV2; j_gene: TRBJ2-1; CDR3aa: ASSEAGWQDEQF